Detailed here is one T cell receptor (beta chain). The antigen remains undetermined. This sample was taken from a study of pediatric ulcerative colitis. Whole-study results and caveats: Clonal expansions reduced rectal repertoire diversity in acute severe colitis. A couple of rectal CDR3 clonotypes occurred in all ulcerative colitis patients. Total lymphocyte DNA, not sorted subsets, was the template.

The blood sample was taken during the colonoscopy visit. The table came from immunoSEQ multiplex PCR; TCRdb's copy has only in-frame clones and leaves some out. The top ten clones hold roughly 24% of a sample with fewer than 40,000 clones, over 65% of them seen once. CDR3 length: 17 amino acids. CDR1 is LNHNV and CDR2 is YYDKDF in the germline V gene (reference sequence). V was shortened by 0 bases and J by 11 bases, with 23 bases between the two germline ends. Sample: blood. The chain links TRBV15 to TRBJ1-5; D not certain. This clonotype was obtained from a girl aged 5-17 years with moderate ulcerative colitis. This CDR3 reads CATSRELGPLKTSSQHF. DNA for the CDR3: TGTGCCACCAGCAGAGAACTCGGCCCCCTAAAGACTTCGTCCCAGCATTTT.